The next 27 T cell receptor beta chains were all read from a single sample in a study of blood T cell repertoires in COVID-19. Profiling relied on immunoSEQ multiplex PCR, and the TCRdb table lists in-frame clones only, not all of them. The sample lists approximately 52,000 clones; 75% to 90% were seen once. Input material: peripheral blood. The source is a man aged 55 to 70 with acute or convalescent COVID-19.

This clone was recorded only once. J is TRBJ2-2 and V is TRBV5-1; 10 nucleotides align to TRBD1. V trimming: 0 bases; J trimming: 5 bases; junction bases outside the gene matches: 7. Germline-derived CDR1 and CDR2 are SGHRS and YFSETQ. This CDR3 is built from 17 residues. CDR3 residues: CASSLGSRTGGTGELFF. Written as DNA, the CDR3 is TGCGCCAGCAGCTTGGGATCCCGGACAGGGGGGACCGGGGAGCTGTTTTTT.

The CDR3 DNA is TGTGCCAGCAGCCTCATGGGGGGAGTCATCAATGAGCAGTTCTTC. Translated: CASSLMGGVINEQFF. V and J are TRBV28 and TRBJ2-1, with D possibly TRBD2 on 6 matching bases. The V and J ends lost 6 bases and 6 bases respectively, with 18 bases between them. The CDR3 is 15 amino acids. Germline V gene data show CDR1 as MDHEN and CDR2 as SYDVKM.

The genes are TRBV12-3 or TRBV12-4 and TRBJ1-2; a weak D match, TRBD1 (5 bases). Trimming removed 8 bases at V and 0 bases at J, with 10 bases between. The CDR3 extends over 13 amino acids. The CDR3 DNA reads as TGTGCCAGCGGGACTCACACTAACTATGGCTACACCTTC. It yields the protein CASGTHTNYGYTF.

The gene calls are TRBV3-1 (or the pseudogene TRBV3-2) and TRBJ1-3; D is possibly TRBD1 (5 bases). The germline V and J ends were trimmed by 1 base and 4 bases, with 23 bases remaining between them. Germline CDR1 LGHDT, CDR2 YNNKEL (reference sequence). The CDR3 covers 19 residues. CDR3 loop: CASSQVRGRSLSSGNTIYF. CDR3 DNA: TGTGCCAGCAGCCAAGTTCGGGGGAGGTCGCTAAGTTCCGGAAACACCATATATTTT.

This sequence joins TRBV7-9 and TRBJ1-1; D gene uncertain. CDR3 length: 14 amino acids. Germline lookup yields CDR1 SEHNR and CDR2 FQNEAQ (reference sequence). V was pared by 3 bases and J by 1 base, with 9 bases between. CDR3 sequence reads: CASSLTGSNTEAFF. The DNA of the CDR3 is TGTGCCAGCAGCTTGACGGGATCGAACACTGAAGCTTTCTTT.

The chain recombines TRBV15 with TRBJ1-4, with 10 bases identical to TRBD1. This CDR3 region has 16 residues. Germline-derived CDR1 and CDR2 are LNHNV and YYDKDF (reference sequence). The trim removed 1 base at V and 3 bases at J, leaving 2 bases unmatched. The CDR3 reads CATSRGGQGANEKLFF. For the CDR3, the DNA is TGTGCCACCAGCAGAGGAGGACAGGGGGCTAATGAAAAACTGTTTTTT. Complete variable domain (other parts from reference TRBV15 and TRBJ1-4): DAMVIQNPRYQVTQFGKPVTLSCSQTLNHNVMYWYQQKSSQAPKLLFHYYDKDFNNEADTPDNFQSRRPNTSFCFLDIRSPGLGDTAMYLCATSRGGQGANEKLFFGSGTQLSVL.

The chain combines TRBV5-1 with TRBJ2-1; maybe TRBD2 (5 bases). The ends were cut back, 1 base at V and 7 bases at J, with 9 bases in the middle. Germline V gene sequence: CDR1 SGHRS, CDR2 YFSETQ. The length of the CDR3 is 13 residues. CDR3: CASSLFLANEQFF. CDR3 DNA: TGCGCCAGCAGCTTGTTCCTAGCTAATGAGCAGTTCTTC.

The chain links TRBV6-2 or TRBV6-3 to TRBJ2-2; D is uncertain. Germline-derived CDR1 and CDR2 are MNHEY and SVGEGT. The V end lost 4 bases, the J end lost 5 bases, and 5 bases lay between the germline ends. The CDR3 length is 12 residues. CDR3 sequence reads: CASSFLTGELFF. The DNA for the CDR3 is TGTGCCAGCAGTTTCCTAACCGGGGAGCTGTTTTTT.

The rearrangement joins TRBV5-4 to TRBJ2-2, with 10 bases matching TRBD2. This CDR3 is 16 amino acids long. Germline V lookup: CDR1 SGHNT, CDR2 YYREEE (reference sequence). Unmatched junction bases numbered 6, after V lost 4 bases and J lost 3 bases. The CDR3: CASSPGLATDTGELFF. In DNA, the CDR3 is TGTGCCAGCAGCCCGGGACTAGCGACGGACACCGGGGAGCTGTTTTTT.

This clone was counted a single time. The chain uses TRBV5-1 and TRBJ2-7; TRBD2 aligns across 10 bases. This CDR3 spans 16 amino acids. The germline CDR1 and CDR2 sequences are SGHRS and YFSETQ. V was clipped by 1 base and J by 1 base; unmatched bases: 5. This CDR3 reads CASSLRLAGVSYEQYF. As DNA, the CDR3 is TGCGCCAGCAGCTTGAGGCTAGCGGGAGTGTCCTACGAGCAGTACTTC.

The chain couples TRBV6-5 to TRBJ1-4; D is unclear. Germline CDR1 reads MNHEY; CDR2 reads SVGAGI. The length of the CDR3 is 13 residues. V lost 8 bases and J lost 0, with 7 bases in between. The CDR3 DNA follows: TGTGCCAGCTTGTATGCAACTAATGAAAAACTGTTTTTT. Translation: CASLYATNEKLFF.

The chain joins TRBV7-2 to TRBJ2-7; 9 positions match TRBD2. The trim removed 5 bases at V and 7 bases at J, leaving 9 bases unmatched. There are 14 residues in the CDR3. Germline CDR1 is SGHTA and CDR2 is FQGNSA. The CDR3 DNA is TGTGCCAGCAGCCTGAGCGGGGGGAGCTCGGAGCAGTACTTC. It specifies CASSLSGGSSEQYF.

The gene calls are TRBV19 and TRBJ1-1; D not resolved. The CDR3 extends over 12 amino acids. CDR1 and CDR2 from the germline V gene are LNHDA and SQIVND (reference sequence). V gave up 7 bases and J gave up 1 base, with 7 bases separating them. This chain's CDR3 is CASIYGNTEAFF. The CDR3 DNA reads TGTGCCAGTATATACGGGAACACTGAAGCTTTCTTT.

This chain uses TRBV29-1 with TRBJ2-1, with 9 bases aligning to TRBD1. The CDR3 covers 15 residues. V dropped 6 bases and J dropped 0; count of bases not matched to a gene: 6. Germline CDR1 reads SQVTM; CDR2 reads ANQGSEA. CDR3 DNA sequence: TGCAGCGTCCGGACAGGGGTGACCTCCTACAATGAGCAGTTCTTC. It yields the protein CSVRTGVTSYNEQFF.

The rearrangement uses TRBV4-2 and TRBJ2-1; 7 positions match TRBD1. This CDR3 spans 15 amino acids. Unmatched junction bases numbered 7, after V lost 1 base and J lost 7 bases. Germline CDR1 reads LGHNA; CDR2 reads YNFKEQ. CDR3 protein: CASSQGQGQPNEQFF. Here the CDR3 DNA reads TGTGCCAGCAGCCAAGGACAGGGTCAACCTAATGAGCAGTTCTTC.

This chain links TRBV7-9 with TRBJ2-6, with D perhaps TRBD1 (6 bases). The CDR3 covers 18 residues. V dropped 1 base and J dropped 0 bases, with 13 bases sitting between them. Germline V gene sequence: CDR1 SEHNR, CDR2 FQNEAQ (reference sequence). The CDR3 here is CASSLEAGAHSGANVLTF. CDR3 coding DNA: TGTGCCAGCAGCTTAGAAGCAGGGGCCCACTCTGGGGCCAACGTCCTGACTTTC.

The chain recombines TRBV9 with TRBJ2-6; D remains ambiguous. CDR1 and CDR2 (germline): SGDLS, YYNGEE. The CDR3 length is 15 residues. V lost 0 bases, J lost 0 bases, and 4 bases lay in between. Here the CDR3 reads CASSVESSGANVLTF. The CDR3 nucleotides are TGTGCCAGCAGCGTAGAGAGCTCTGGGGCCAACGTCCTGACTTTC.

The rearrangement uses TRBV29-1 and TRBJ2-5; D possibly corresponds to TRBD1 (5 bases). CDR1 and CDR2 (germline): SQVTM, ANQGSEA. V was pared by 4 bases and J by 0 bases, with 12 bases between. There are 14 residues in the CDR3. CDR3 DNA: TGCAGCGTTGGGCCAACAGGCCACCAAGAGACCCAGTACTTC. Its translation: CSVGPTGHQETQYF.

The chain carries TRBV5-5 and TRBJ1-1; D is undetermined. The CDR3 has 16 residues. V lost 0 bases and J lost 1, with 13 bases in between. Germline V lookup: CDR1 SGHKS, CDR2 YYEKEE (reference sequence). The CDR3 protein is CASSLVSRAGNTEAFF. DNA for the CDR3: TGTGCCAGCAGCTTGGTCTCTAGAGCGGGGAACACTGAAGCTTTCTTT.

This chain uses TRBV10-1 with TRBJ2-1, with 8 nucleotides matching TRBD2. J was trimmed by 8 bases and V by 4 bases; bases with no gene match: 10. Germline CDR1 WNHNN, CDR2 SYGVQD (reference sequence). The CDR3 length is 15 residues. CDR3 loop: CASSGDLTGGHEQFF. Here the CDR3 DNA reads TGCGCCAGCAGTGGCGACTTAACGGGAGGGCATGAGCAGTTCTTC.

The chain carries TRBV9 and TRBJ1-1; no firm D call. The CDR3 extends over 12 amino acids. The germline V gene has CDR1 SGDLS and CDR2 YYNGEE. The germline V and J ends were trimmed by 0 bases and 4 bases, with 4 bases remaining between them. Written as DNA, the CDR3 is TGTGCCAGCAGCGTAGAAGCCACTGAAGCTTTCTTT. Its translation: CASSVEATEAFF.

This clone was found once. The CDR3 protein is CASSNPGVRAEKLFF. Written as DNA, the CDR3 is TGTGCCAGCAGCAACCCGGGGGTACGGGCTGAAAAACTGTTTTTT. The chain uses TRBV9 and TRBJ1-4, with D possibly TRBD1 on 5 matching bases. Per germline, CDR1 SGDLS and CDR2 YYNGEE. The V and J ends lost 4 bases and 7 bases respectively, with 17 bases between them. The CDR3 contains 15 residues.

The V call is TRBV4-2, the J call TRBJ2-2, with 7 bases aligning to TRBD1. After removal of 4 bases from V and 2 bases from J, the junction contained 4 bases not matched to a gene. This CDR3 has 15 amino acids. CDR1 is LGHNA and CDR2 is YNFKEQ in the germline V gene. The CDR3 DNA follows: TGTGCCAGCAGCCTCCGGGACAGTAACACCGGGGAGCTGTTTTTT. Its translation: CASSLRDSNTGELFF.

The CDR3 spells CAISGSYEQYF. As DNA, the CDR3 is TGTGCCATCTCAGGGTCCTACGAGCAGTACTTC. V and J are TRBV10-3 and TRBJ2-7; D possibly corresponds to TRBD1 (5 bases). Germline lookup yields CDR1 ENHRY and CDR2 SYGVKD. V lost 8 bases and J 1 base, leaving 6 bases between the germline ends. The CDR3 length is 11 residues.

This sequence joins TRBV5-1 and TRBJ1-4, with unresolved D. The CDR3 is made up of 13 amino acids. CDR1 is SGHRS and CDR2 is YFSETQ in the germline V gene. Trimming took off 6 bases at V and 6 bases at J, with 12 bases between the two ends. CDR3 loop: CASKTDLDEKLFF. Here the CDR3 DNA reads TGCGCCAGCAAAACAGACCTGGATGAAAAACTGTTTTTT.

This chain links TRBV27 with TRBJ1-5; weak D call: TRBD1 (5 bases). V lost 10 bases, J lost 0 bases, and 13 bases lay in between. The CDR3 loop spans 14 amino acids. Germline CDR1 reads MNHEY; CDR2 reads SMNVEV (reference sequence). CDR3 sequence reads: CAKNQGNSNQPQHF. The CDR3 nucleotides are TGTGCCAAAAACCAGGGTAATAGCAATCAGCCCCAGCATTTT.

This clone appeared a few times. J is TRBJ2-1 and V is TRBV7-2; the D gene is possibly TRBD2 (5 bases). CDR1 and CDR2 (germline): SGHTA, FQGNSA. This CDR3 spans 16 amino acids. Deletions cut 1 base from V and 5 bases from J, with 15 bases between. CDR3 sequence (DNA): TGTGCCAGCAGCTTAGTGGCTACCGGGAACAACAATGAGCAGTTCTTC. Protein product: CASSLVATGNNNEQFF.